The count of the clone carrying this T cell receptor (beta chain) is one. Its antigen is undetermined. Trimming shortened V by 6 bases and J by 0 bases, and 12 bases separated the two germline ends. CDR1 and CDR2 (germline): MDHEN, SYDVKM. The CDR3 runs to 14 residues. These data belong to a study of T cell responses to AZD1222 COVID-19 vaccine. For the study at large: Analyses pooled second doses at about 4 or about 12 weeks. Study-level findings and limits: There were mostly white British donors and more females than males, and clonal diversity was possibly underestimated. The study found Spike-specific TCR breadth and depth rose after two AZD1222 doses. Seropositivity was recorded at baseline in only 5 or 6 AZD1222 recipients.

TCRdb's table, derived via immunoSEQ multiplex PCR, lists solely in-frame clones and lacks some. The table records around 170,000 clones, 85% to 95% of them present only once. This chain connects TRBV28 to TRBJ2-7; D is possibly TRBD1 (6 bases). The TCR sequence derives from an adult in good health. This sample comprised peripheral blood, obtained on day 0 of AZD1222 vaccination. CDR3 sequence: CASRRQESSYEQYF. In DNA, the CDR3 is TGTGCCAGCAGGAGACAGGAGAGCTCCTACGAGCAGTACTTC.